This T cell receptor beta chain was obtained from a study of OX40 agonist ivuxolimab in advanced cancers. The germline gives CDR1 MDHEN, CDR2 SYDVKM. V shed 2 bases and J shed 0 bases, with 7 bases lying between them. This CDR3 region has 14 residues. Profiled with immunoSEQ multiplex PCR; TCRdb holds only in-frame clones, not every one. In the table there are about 50,000 clones, roughly 89% of which are singletons. The starting material was CD4+ or CD8+ T cells sorted from blood, obtained in a trial of the OX40 agonist ivuxolimab. This clonotype was sampled from an adult with an advanced solid tumor such as melanoma, head and neck, liver or kidney cancer. The rearrangement uses TRBV28 and TRBJ1-2; D not certain. Here the CDR3 reads CASSLGLANYGYTF. The CDR3 DNA reads as TGTGCCAGCAGTTTAGGGTTAGCTAACTATGGCTACACCTTC.